What follows are 27 T cell receptor beta chains derived from one specimen sequenced in a study of vaccination effects on CD4 cells after COVID-19. No cognate antigen is known for these TCRs. Before any sequencing was done, the ViraFEST assay used viral peptide pools to expand antigen-specific CD4+ T cells. Subsequent to a culture period of under 11 days, CD4+ T cells were isolated. Neither prior SARS-CoV-2 infection nor positive nucleocapsid antibodies were present in the vaccine recipients. The repertoire was sequenced with immunoSEQ multiplex PCR; TCRdb's copy has only in-frame clones and lacks some. The table lists tens of thousands of clones, 70% to 85% of them singletons, with roughly 3.5% in the top ten. Sequencing was performed on CD4+ T cells from PBMCs cultured with HCoV-OC43 spike peptides, taken before COVID-19 vaccination. Sample subset: HCoV-OC43 spike overlapping peptide pool stimulation. The receptor source for this set is a human donor who received a COVID-19 vaccine.

The CDR3 here is CASSPGQGGETQYF. As DNA, the CDR3 is TGTGCCAGCAGTCCGGGACAGGGGGGAGAGACCCAGTACTTC. The rearrangement joins TRBV6-5 to TRBJ2-5; 11 bases match TRBD1. Germline lookup yields CDR1 MNHEY and CDR2 SVGAGI. The CDR3 has 14 residues. The trim removed 5 bases at V and 4 bases at J, leaving 3 bases unmatched.

The chain links TRBV11-1 to TRBJ2-1; perhaps TRBD1 as D (6 bases). Germline CDR1 is SGHAT and CDR2 is FQDESV (reference sequence). Trimming shortened V by 4 bases and J by 4 bases, and 11 bases separated the two germline ends. The CDR3 sequence is 14 residues long. CDR3 sequence: CASSSGQPYNEQFF. The DNA for the CDR3 is TGTGCCAGCAGCTCCGGACAGCCGTACAATGAGCAGTTCTTC. The full variable domain, with the rest looked up from reference TRBV11-1 and TRBJ2-1, is EAEVAQSPRYKITEKSQAVAFWCDPISGHATLYWYRQILGQGPELLVQFQDESVVDDSQLPKDRFSAERLKGVDSTLKIQPAELGDSAMYLCASSSGQPYNEQFFGPGTRLTVL.

The chain is built from TRBV19 and TRBJ1-1; D might be TRBD1 (5 bases). This CDR3 contains 14 residues. V gave up 7 bases and J gave up 0 bases, with 12 bases separating them. CDR1 and CDR2 from the germline V gene are LNHDA and SQIVND (reference sequence). CDR3 region: CASTLGTVNTEAFF. The CDR3 nucleotides read TGTGCCAGTACCTTAGGGACGGTGAACACTGAAGCTTTCTTT.

The J gene is TRBJ1-1, the V gene TRBV10-2; 7 bases are shared with TRBD1. Trimming removed 4 bases from V and 4 bases from J; junction bases left unmatched: 3. CDR3 length equals 13 residues. Per germline, CDR1 WSHSY and CDR2 SAAADI. The CDR3, as DNA: TGCGCCAGCAGTGTGGACAGGTCCACTGAAGCTTTCTTT. It yields the protein CASSVDRSTEAFF.

The CDR3 loop reads CASSEFRAVREGYTF. In DNA form, the CDR3 reads TGCGCCAGCAGTGAGTTCCGGGCTGTGAGGGAAGGCTACACCTTC. The V gene is TRBV10-2, the J gene TRBJ1-2; D is uncertain. With 1 base removed from V and 8 bases from J, the gap between germline ends came to 17 bases. Germline CDR1 reads WSHSY; CDR2 reads SAAADI. The length of the CDR3 is 15 residues.

V is TRBV12-3 or TRBV12-4 and J is TRBJ2-7; tentative D call: TRBD2 (6 bases). CDR3 length: 12 amino acids. V shed 11 bases and J shed 1 base, with 12 bases lying between them. The CDR3, as DNA: TGTGCCGGGACTCCGCCTTCCTACGAGCAGTACGTC. Its translation is CAGTPPSYEQYV.

This chain joins TRBV27 and TRBJ1-2; the D is unclear. The CDR3 is 14 amino acids. Germline-derived CDR1 and CDR2 are MNHEY and SMNVEV (reference sequence). Trimming left V 3 bases short and J 6 bases short, with 14 bases between. The CDR3 nucleotides are TGTGCCAGCAGTTTGCACGGTTCCTCTAATGGCTACACCTTC. Encoded protein: CASSLHGSSNGYTF.

This rearrangement joins TRBV5-1 to TRBJ1-5, with D possibly TRBD1 on 5 matching bases. This CDR3 region has 16 residues. With 0 bases removed from V and 5 bases from J, the gap between germline ends came to 15 bases. Germline CDR1 reads SGHRS; CDR2 reads YFSETQ. This CDR3 is CASSLGGGEVDQPQHF. The CDR3 bases are TGCGCCAGCAGCTTGGGGGGCGGAGAAGTAGATCAGCCCCAGCATTTT.

V and J are TRBV10-1 and TRBJ2-5, with 11 bases fitting TRBD2. Unmatched junction bases numbered 2, after V lost 2 bases and J lost 6 bases. CDR3 length: 14 residues. The germline CDR1 and CDR2 sequences are WNHNN and SYGVQD (reference sequence). The CDR3 loop is CASSETSGGKTQYF. The CDR3 region has the DNA TGCGCCAGCAGTGAGACTAGCGGGGGAAAGACCCAGTACTTC.

A single count supports this clone. The V gene is TRBV13, the J gene TRBJ1-2; D is uncertain. The CDR3 runs 14 residues. The germline gives CDR1 PRHDT, CDR2 FYEKMQ (reference sequence). V was pared by 4 bases and J by 6 bases, with 15 bases between. CDR3 nucleotides: TGTGCCAGCAGCTACCCCGACCGACTCCATGGCTACACCTTC. Protein: CASSYPDRLHGYTF.

V usage is TRBV30 and J usage is TRBJ1-2, with unresolved D. Between the trimmed V and J ends, which lost 4 bases and 7 bases, there was a span of 16 bases. The germline V gene encodes CDR1 GTSNPN and CDR2 SVGIG (reference sequence). This CDR3 region has 13 residues. The CDR3 loop reads CAWKLERSGGYTF. The CDR3 region has the DNA TGTGCCTGGAAGCTGGAAAGGTCGGGTGGCTACACCTTC. The full variable domain, with the rest looked up from reference TRBV30 and TRBJ1-2, is SQTIHQWPATLVQPVGSPLSLECTVEGTSNPNLYWYRQAAGRGLQLLFYSVGIGQISSEVPQNLSASRPQDRQFILSSKKLLLSDSGFYLCAWKLERSGGYTFGSGTRLTVV.

The chain combines TRBV4-2 with TRBJ2-5; 11 positions match TRBD2. J lost 4 bases, V lost 1 base, and 2 bases had no gene match. Per the germline V gene, CDR1 is LGHNA and CDR2 is YNFKEQ. This CDR3 is 15 amino acids long. CDR3 DNA: TGTGCCAGCAGCCAAGGACTAGCGGGGCCAGAGACCCAGTACTTC. Residues: CASSQGLAGPETQYF.

Here the CDR3 reads CASSTGLVSTDTQYF. CDR3 nucleotides: TGTGCCAGTAGTACTGGACTAGTGAGCACAGATACGCAGTATTTT. This chain joins TRBV19 and TRBJ2-3; the match to TRBD2 covers 7 bases. The V segment lost 4 bases and the J segment 0 bases; nucleotides outside the gene matches: 4. The CDR3 is 15 amino acids. Germline assignment: CDR1 LNHDA and CDR2 SQIVND (reference sequence).

The rearrangement links TRBV10-3 to TRBJ2-5, with 13 bases matching TRBD2. The germline V gene has CDR1 ENHRY and CDR2 SYGVKD. Trimming took 8 bases from V and 1 from J; bases not matched to a gene: 1. CDR3 length: 14 amino acids. The CDR3 nucleotides are TGTGCCATCCGGACTAGCGGGAGCCAAGAGACCCAGTACTTC. Protein sequence: CAIRTSGSQETQYF.

This clone was counted a single time. The chain combines TRBV9 with TRBJ1-4; 9 bases map to TRBD1. V lost 2 bases, J lost 7 bases, and 3 bases stayed unmatched. Germline V gene sequence: CDR1 SGDLS, CDR2 YYNGEE. The CDR3 extends over 14 amino acids. In DNA form, the CDR3 reads TGTGCCAGCAGCGTCGGGACAGGGAGTGAAAAACTGTTTTTT. It is translated as CASSVGTGSEKLFF.

The sample holds one count of this clone. V usage is TRBV12-3 or TRBV12-4 and J usage is TRBJ1-3; unclear D gene. V was pared by 3 bases and J by 9 bases, with 6 bases between. This CDR3 has 11 residues. The CDR3 sequence: CASSFSGTIYF. The CDR3 DNA reads TGTGCCAGCAGTTTTTCGGGCACCATATATTTT.

The CDR3 loop is CASSLIIFTGELFF. CDR3 bases: TGCGCCAGCAGTCTCATTATCTTCACCGGGGAGCTGTTTTTT. This chain uses TRBV4-1 with TRBJ2-2; no clear D gene. Germline CDR1 reads MGHRA; CDR2 reads YSYEKL. Trimming removed 6 bases from V and 4 bases from J, with 12 bases in between. The CDR3 totals 14 residues.

The chain combines TRBV4-3 with TRBJ1-3; weak D call: TRBD1 (5 bases). V was shortened by 0 bases and J by 0 bases, with 12 bases between the two germline ends. CDR3 length: 17 residues. CDR1 and CDR2 from the germline V gene are LGHNA and YSLEER. The CDR3 is CASSQETGASSGNTIYF. The CDR3 bases are TGCGCCAGCAGCCAAGAAACAGGCGCCTCCTCTGGAAACACCATATATTTT.

The CDR3 DNA reads TGTGCCTGGAGGCCGCAGGGGGGTCCCCACACCGGGGAGCTGTTTTTT. Translating it yields CAWRPQGGPHTGELFF. The rearrangement links TRBV30 to TRBJ2-2, with D tentatively TRBD1 (7 bases). Germline CDR1 reads GTSNPN; CDR2 reads SVGIG (reference sequence). This CDR3 region has 16 residues. V lost 3 bases and J 3 bases, leaving 17 bases between the germline ends.

The V gene is TRBV24-1, the J gene TRBJ2-5, with D uncertain. CDR1 is KGHDR, CDR2 SFDVKD, per germline. With 0 bases removed from V and 9 bases from J, the gap between germline ends came to 13 bases. This CDR3 comprises 14 residues. CDR3 nucleotides: TGTGCCACCAGTGATTTGAGAGTCGGTGAGGCCCAGTACTTC. Amino acid sequence: CATSDLRVGEAQYF.

J is TRBJ2-3 and V is TRBV5-8; possibly TRBD1 or TRBD2 for D (5 bases each). The CDR3 runs 16 residues. Germline V gene data show CDR1 as SGHTS and CDR2 as YDEGEE. V shed 7 bases and J shed 0 bases, with 18 bases lying between them. CDR3 sequence (DNA): TGTGCCAGCCCTTGGGGACGGGATACTAGCACAGATACGCAGTATTTT. Residues: CASPWGRDTSTDTQYF.

This chain links TRBV10-1 with TRBJ2-3, with D possibly TRBD2 on 6 matching bases. Deletions cut 6 bases from V and 4 bases from J, with 17 bases between. Per the germline V gene, CDR1 is WNHNN and CDR2 is SYGVQD (reference sequence). The CDR3 consists of 15 residues. The CDR3 sequence is CASSGLISYPDTQYF. The CDR3 coding sequence is TGCGCCAGCAGCGGACTAATTAGCTATCCAGATACGCAGTATTTT.

Remarks on this clone: This CDR3 is also generated by other DNA sequences in the sample. The rearrangement uses TRBV19 and TRBJ1-5, with TRBD1 matching 7 bases. The junction had 8 bases not matched to a gene; V was cut back by 5 bases and J by 1 base. Germline V gene lookup returns CDR1 LNHDA and CDR2 SQIVND (reference sequence). The CDR3 totals 16 residues. The CDR3 coding sequence is TGTGCCAGTAGTCCCAGGGGGGCGGTGAGCAATCAGCCCCAGCATTTT. This translates into CASSPRGAVSNQPQHF.

CDR3 residues: CASRPKSQVHSEAFF. CDR3 in DNA: TGTGCCAGCAGGCCAAAATCGCAAGTCCACTCTGAAGCTTTCTTT. V gene TRBV7-2 combines with J gene TRBJ1-1; D uncertain. This CDR3 has 15 residues. V lost 6 bases, J lost 6 bases, and 20 bases lay in between. CDR1 and CDR2 from the germline V gene are SGHTA and FQGNSA.

This clone appeared once. This chain links TRBV1 with TRBJ1-1. TRBV1 is tagged as a pseudogene. The CDR3 runs 13 residues. CDR3 in amino acids: CTSSQDVRTEAFF. Written as DNA, the CDR3 is TGCACCAGCAGCCAAGATGTCCGCACTGAAGCTTTCTTT.

This clone came up a few times. CDR3 sequence (DNA): TGTGCCAGCAGTTACTCGAGGGGCCCCCAACCCCAGCATTTT. Translating gives CASSYSRGPQPQHF. The genes are TRBV6-5 and TRBJ1-5, with D possibly TRBD1 on 5 matching bases. The ends were cut back, 0 bases at V and 10 bases at J, with 13 bases in the middle. Germline lookup yields CDR1 MNHEY and CDR2 SVGAGI. This CDR3 has 14 amino acids.

The rearrangement links TRBV19 to TRBJ1-2; the D is unclear. CDR3 length equals 16 residues. V lost 4 bases and J 3 bases, leaving 18 bases between the germline ends. In germline, CDR1 is LNHDA, CDR2 SQIVND (reference sequence). The chain's CDR3 is CASSNSWAEHYYGYTF. In nucleotides, the CDR3 is TGTGCCAGTAGTAACTCATGGGCAGAACATTACTATGGCTACACCTTC. The whole variable domain, filled in from reference TRBV19 and TRBJ1-2, reads DGGITQSPKYLFRKEGQNVTLSCEQNLNHDAMYWYRQDPGQGLRLIYYSQIVNDFQKGDIAEGYSVSREKKESFPLTVTSAQKNPTAFYLCASSNSWAEHYYGYTFGSGTRLTVV.